Here is one T cell receptor (beta chain) with its context. Its antigen remains undetermined. No much larger clone is present one base from it, and per-base qualities are unavailable. Interpreted using the paper, the time point label stands for: week 5, during vaccination. Each vaccine dose, consisting of 300 ug of a 20-mer mutant IDH1 peptide in Montanide, was administered subcutaneously with topical imiquimod. All donors had newly diagnosed IDH1-mutant astrocytomas of WHO grade 3 or 4 that showed loss of nuclear ATRX. The samples were drawn from NOA16, a multicentre, single-arm, open-label phase I trial in Germany that tested a mutant IDH1 peptide vaccine in humans for the first time. Genomic DNA for TCRB sequencing was isolated from EDTA blood with the DNeasy Blood and Tissue Kit. The method behind the library was the immunoSEQ multiplex PCR assay. Following the manufacturer's protocol, the hsTCRB Kit was used to amplify rearranged TCR beta chain sequences. TCRB libraries were sequenced on an Illumina MiSeq. The authors' analysis ran thus. The kit vendor's proprietary platform handled demultiplexing, trimming and gene mapping. Held by TCRdb, this immuneACCESS table contains in-frame sequences only and omits some clones. Under half of the omission traces to an unresolved V gene where checked; the cause of the rest is unknown. That table furnishes V, J and clone size, whereas the DNA furnished D and trimming. For this sample the table gives 35,000 to 45,000 clones, of which roughly nine tenths were detected only once. Over 2% of the sample is taken by the ten largest.

This sample stems from a study of a mutant IDH1 vaccine in newly diagnosed glioma (dated by TCRdb to about 2021). About the investigation overall: Eight vaccinations were administered to patients in weeks 1, 3, 5, 7, 11, 15, 19 and 23, corresponding to visits V03 through V10. Vaccination started 4-6 weeks after radiotherapy alone, or was given together with temozolomide cycles in the groups whose treatment included chemotherapy. Of the approximately 34 treated patients, around 60% were male and about 40% were female, and a mean age of approximately 40 years was recorded. Before enrollment, patients had received standard therapy of radiotherapy alone, temozolomide alone, or radiochemotherapy with temozolomide; most received the combination. Peripheral blood samples were drawn at six visits, namely V03 (baseline), V05, V07, V10, V12 and V13. Longitudinal TCRB deep sequencing was done for roughly 23 treated patients, wherever samples were available for exploratory analyses. What the study reported, not specific to this receptor: The authors stated that sample limitations prevented analyses of patient blood samples from being reproduced. Vaccine-induced immune responses across multiple MHC alleles were detected in over 85% of patients. No apparent relationship was observed between pseudoprogression and alterations in the top peripheral T cell clonotypes detected by TCRB sequencing. PBMC samples for TCRB deep sequencing were selected based on availability.

The CDR3 goes from the cysteine to the phenylalanine over 14 residues. CDR3 DNA is the only sequence kept; it has 42 bases, read in frame from the first base. V was cut back by 2 bases and J by 0 bases, leaving a gap of 5 bases between them. CDR1 and CDR2, per the germline V gene, are KGHSH and LQKENI. Sample: PBMCs, taken from a glioma patient whose treatment included an IDH1 peptide vaccine. Rearrangement joined TRBV18 to TRBJ1-3; the D segment cannot be called with confidence. This TCR was sampled from a man in his forties or fifties with glioma. CDR3 reads: CASSPGNSGNTIYF. DNA sequence: TGTGCCAGCTCACCAGGGAACTCTGGAAACACCATATATTTT.